The clone carrying this T cell receptor (beta chain) showed up just a few times. The antigen remains unidentified. CMV serostatus data were not documented for this donor. This CDR3 spans 19 amino acids. V lost 5 bases and J lost 0; bases outside the gene matches: 14. The germline gives CDR1 LGHNA, CDR2 YSLEER. Primers included in the PCR were 60 Vbeta and 13 Jbeta primers. Generated by immunoSEQ multiplex PCR, the TCRdb table keeps only in-frame clones and is missing some. The sample comprises under 200,000 clones, roughly 76% of which are singletons, and about 2% rests with the top ten. The data originate from a study of cytomegalovirus exposure and HLA in healthy donors. Study findings and constraints: Listed as cytomegalovirus-associated were roughly 180 TCR beta chains. Clonal expansion was found to be greater in HLA-associated TCR beta chains than in equally common others in a later analysis.

This sequence originates from a human donor in good health. The chain joins TRBV4-3 to TRBJ2-3, with 10 bases aligning to TRBD2. The specimen sequenced was PBMCs. The CDR3 protein is CASSRLRVRTSGSTDTQYF. In DNA form, the CDR3 reads TGCGCCAGCAGCAGGTTAAGAGTCCGGACTAGCGGAAGCACAGATACGCAGTATTTT.